This T cell receptor beta chain was sequenced in a study of cytomegalovirus exposure and HLA in healthy donors. Primers for the PCR totalled 60 Vbeta and 13 Jbeta. Using immunoSEQ multiplex PCR, the repertoire was profiled, and TCRdb retains in-frame clones only, with some absent. The sample lists around 180,000 clones, approximately 80% occurring once. V lost 0 bases and J lost 0, with 10 bases in between. Germline values: CDR1 MRHNA, CDR2 SNTAGT. The CDR3 spans 16 residues. The TCR originated in a man aged 55 to 70 in good health and CMV-seronegative. Sequenced material: PBMCs. The rearrangement links TRBV6-4 to TRBJ2-3; D gene unclear. The chain's CDR3 is CASSDSAGPSTDTQYF. In DNA, the CDR3 is TGTGCCAGCAGTGACTCGGCAGGCCCTAGCACAGATACGCAGTATTTT.